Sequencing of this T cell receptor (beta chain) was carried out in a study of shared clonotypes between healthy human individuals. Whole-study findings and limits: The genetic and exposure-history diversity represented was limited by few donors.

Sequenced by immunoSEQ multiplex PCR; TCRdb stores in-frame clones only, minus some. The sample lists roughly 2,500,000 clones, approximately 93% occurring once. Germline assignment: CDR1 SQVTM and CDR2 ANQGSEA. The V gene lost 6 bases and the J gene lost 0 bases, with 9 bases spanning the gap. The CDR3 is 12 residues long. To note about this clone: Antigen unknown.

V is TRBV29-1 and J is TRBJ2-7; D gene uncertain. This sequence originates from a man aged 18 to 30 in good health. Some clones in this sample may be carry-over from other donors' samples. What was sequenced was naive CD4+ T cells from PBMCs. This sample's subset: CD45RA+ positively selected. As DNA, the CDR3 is TGCAGCGTCTCGGCAGACTCCTACGAGCAGTACTTC. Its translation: CSVSADSYEQYF.